This T cell receptor (beta chain) was identified during a study of Graves' ophthalmopathy and Graves' hyperthyroidism. For the study at large: At the time of initial diagnosis and before any treatment, peripheral blood was collected. Study observations and caveats: With around 65% sensitivity and around 79% specificity, the model predicted ophthalmopathy progression. Separation of ophthalmopathy from stable hyperthyroidism was achieved by a 13-signature model, at about 91% sensitivity and around 81% specificity.

Per the germline V gene, CDR1 is SNHLY and CDR2 is FYNNEI. The CDR3 is 14 residues long. With 6 bases clipped from V and 8 bases from J, the junction kept 8 bases outside the gene matches. This clonotype was seen a single time. Its antigen is unknown. Amplification targeted the TCR beta CDR3 regions, with RNA transcripts as the source material. An opening RT-PCR round employed HTBI primers and preceded a second-round multiplex PCR. TCRdb fed the multiplex PCR reads into MiXCR, producing one record per CDR3 protein. The sample has roughly 700,000 distinct CDR3 sequences, approximately 40% seen once; the top ten hold 40% to 45%.

V is TRBV2 and J is TRBJ1-4; 8 nucleotides agree with TRBD1. The sequenced material came from peripheral blood. The sequence came from an adult man with Graves' ophthalmopathy. The CDR3 loop is CASRWTGFREKLFF. The CDR3, as DNA: TGTGCCAGCAGATGGACAGGGTTTCGGGAAAAACTGTTTTTT. Using reference TRBV2 and TRBJ1-4 for the parts outside the CDR3, the full variable domain is EPEVTQTPSHQVTQMGQEVILRCVPISNHLYFYWYRQILGQKVEFLVSFYNNEISEKSEIFDDQFSVERPDGSNFTLKIRSTKLEDSAMYFCASRWTGFREKLFFGSGTQLSVL.